Below are 14 T cell receptor beta chains sequenced from a single sample in a study of cytomegalovirus exposure and HLA in healthy donors. PCR was performed using 60 Vbeta and 13 Jbeta primers. Assay used: immunoSEQ multiplex PCR; TCRdb lists only in-frame clones, some missing. This table has about 98,000 clones, approximately 82% appearing once. The specimen sequenced was PBMCs. The source is a female donor in good health and CMV-seropositive.

The genes are TRBV21-1 and TRBJ2-6; TRBD1, as called in the table, went unchecked against the DNA. TRBV21-1 is deemed a pseudogene. This CDR3 has 20 amino acids. The CDR3 loop reads CASSKALQGLHPPGANVLTF. CDR3 coding DNA: TGTGCCAGCAGCAAAGCGCTACAGGGCCTCCATCCCCCTGGGGCCAACGTCCTGACTTTC.

J is TRBJ2-7 and V is TRBV4-1; D is possibly TRBD1 (5 bases). V lost 1 base and J 1 base, leaving 11 bases between the germline ends. This CDR3 is built from 15 residues. Per the germline V gene, CDR1 is MGHRA and CDR2 is YSYEKL. The CDR3 reads CASSQGGSYSYEQYF. Written as DNA, the CDR3 is TGCGCCAGCAGCCAAGGGGGCAGCTATTCCTACGAGCAGTACTTC.

This chain joins TRBV28 and TRBJ1-5; no clear D. The CDR3 covers 14 residues. The germline V and J ends were trimmed by 1 base and 6 bases, with 10 bases remaining between them. Germline lookup yields CDR1 MDHEN and CDR2 SYDVKM. The CDR3 DNA reads TGTGCCAGCAGTTTATCTCGGGGAGTTCAGCCCCAGCATTTT. Translation: CASSLSRGVQPQHF.

The CDR3 region is CASSSDRLYEQYF. In DNA form, the CDR3 reads TGTGCCAGCAGTTCGGACAGGCTCTACGAGCAGTACTTC. The gene calls are TRBV2 and TRBJ2-7, with 7 bases that match TRBD1. The CDR3 spans 13 residues. The J segment lost 3 bases and the V segment lost 5 bases, leaving 4 bases of the junction unmatched. CDR1 is SNHLY and CDR2 is FYNNEI in the germline V gene.

The gene calls are TRBV7-9 and TRBJ1-2; the D gene is possibly TRBD1 (6 bases). CDR3 length: 16 amino acids. V shed 5 bases and J shed 10 bases, with 26 bases lying between them. Germline V gene data show CDR1 as SEHNR and CDR2 as FQNEAQ (reference sequence). Here the CDR3 DNA reads TGTGCCAGCAGCATTAAGACAGGACGGCCCACGTCTGACTACACCTTC. This translates into CASSIKTGRPTSDYTF.

J is TRBJ2-2 and V is TRBV5-1; D is undetermined. Trimming removed 5 bases at V and 3 bases at J, with 11 bases between. In germline, CDR1 is SGHRS, CDR2 YFSETQ. The CDR3 is 14 residues long. Here the CDR3 DNA reads TGCGCCAGCAGAGGTGCGGTCGACACCGGGGAGCTGTTTTTT. Its translation is CASRGAVDTGELFF.

This rearrangement joins TRBV5-1 to TRBJ2-7, with TRBD2 matching 9 bases. The CDR3 loop spans 14 amino acids. Trimming removed 9 bases from V and 0 bases from J; junction bases left unmatched: 7. Germline CDR1 reads SGHRS; CDR2 reads YFSETQ. CDR3 bases: TGCGCCACCAAAGAACTAGCGGGCTCCTACGAGCAGTACTTC. This codes for CATKELAGSYEQYF.

The chain joins TRBV19 to TRBJ1-4; 8 nucleotides align to TRBD1. J gave up 5 bases and V 5 bases, and 4 bases lay outside the gene matches. The CDR3 has 14 residues. Looked up from germline, CDR1 is LNHDA and CDR2 is SQIVND (reference sequence). The chain's CDR3 is CASSLRQGNEKLFF. The CDR3 DNA follows: TGTGCCAGTAGTCTGCGACAGGGGAATGAAAAACTGTTTTTT.

The chain recombines TRBV5-6 with TRBJ1-5, with D possibly being TRBD1 (5 bases). The V and J ends lost 0 bases and 0 bases respectively, with 7 bases between them. The CDR3 has 15 amino acids. The V gene's germline CDR1 is SGHDT and CDR2 YYEEEE. CDR3 amino acids: CASSLGQFSNQPQHF. CDR3 DNA: TGTGCCAGCAGCTTGGGACAGTTTAGCAATCAGCCCCAGCATTTT.

The chain uses TRBV19 and TRBJ2-7, with D possibly TRBD1 on 6 matching bases. CDR1 is LNHDA, CDR2 SQIVND, per germline (reference sequence). This CDR3 has 13 residues. Trimming took 5 bases from V and 2 from J, leaving 10 bases between them. The CDR3 bases are TGTGCCAGTAGTCGACAGGCTACCTACGAGCAGTACTTC. Translation: CASSRQATYEQYF.

J is TRBJ2-3 and V is TRBV5-4, with 8 bases lining up with TRBD1. Germline V CDR1 and CDR2: SGHNT, YYREEE (reference sequence). The CDR3 is 13 amino acids. The V segment lost 4 bases and the J segment 4 bases; nucleotides outside the gene matches: 2. The CDR3 is CASSQGAADTQYF. In DNA, the CDR3 is TGTGCCAGCAGCCAGGGGGCTGCAGATACGCAGTATTTT.

The J gene is TRBJ1-2, the V gene TRBV18; D is unclear. The CDR3 spans 15 residues. Germline V CDR1 and CDR2: KGHSH, LQKENI. Trimming cost V 1 base and J 7 bases, with 16 bases left between them. CDR3 DNA sequence: TGTGCCAGCTCACCACTAACAGACCCTTTTTCTGGCTACACCTTC. Protein: CASSPLTDPFSGYTF.

On this clone itself: One end of the junction fails to match germline, which may point to a read error. Different DNA sequences within this sample yield the same CDR3. The chain combines TRBV7-2 with TRBJ1-2; 11 bases line up with TRBD1. CDR1 and CDR2 (germline): SGHTA, FQGNSA. This CDR3 spans 14 amino acids. As DNA, the CDR3 is TGTGCCAGTAGCTCGGGGACAGGGGGAGATGGCTACACCTTC. Its protein product is CASSSGTGGDGYTF. Supplemented by reference TRBV7-2 and TRBJ1-2, the full variable domain reads GAGVSQSPSNKVTEKGKDVELRCDPISGHTALYWYRQSLGQGLEFLIYFQGNSAPDKSGLPSDRFSAERTGGSVSTLTIQRTQQEDSAVYLCASSSGTGGDGYTFGSGTRLTVV.

This rearrangement joins TRBV6-6 to TRBJ1-1; D call uncertain. The CDR3 has 13 amino acids. Germline V CDR1 and CDR2: MNHNY, SVGAGI (reference sequence). The germline V and J ends were trimmed by 0 bases and 5 bases, with 7 bases remaining between them. The DNA of the CDR3 is TGTGCCAGCAGTTACTCTCCGCTAACTGAAGCTTTCTTT. Its protein is CASSYSPLTEAFF.